The 21 T cell receptor beta chains below all came from one sample that was sequenced in a study of T cell clonotyping in hematopoietic cell transplantation. Repertoires were generated with immunoSEQ multiplex PCR, while TCRdb's copy carries only in-frame clones and drops some. Of 50,000 or so clones in the sample, roughly 80% were seen once. Time point indicated: recipient sample about 28 days before transplant, after cytoreduction. The source material was peripheral blood mononuclear cells, sampled before stem cell transplant. The receptors were sampled from a man in his sixties with myelodysplastic syndrome. Some clones in this sample may be carry-over from other donors' samples.

The V gene is TRBV5-6, the J gene TRBJ2-4, with a possible D match to TRBD2 (6 bases). Germline V gene sequence: CDR1 SGHDT, CDR2 YYEEEE. The CDR3 contains 15 residues. V lost 4 bases, J lost 1 base, and 12 bases lay in between. The CDR3 nucleotides are TGTGCCAGCAGCAGGATGGAGGGGGCCAAAAACATTCAGTACTTC. Translating gives CASSRMEGAKNIQYF.

The rearrangement joins TRBV6-6 to TRBJ2-1; 8 bases are shared with TRBD1. This CDR3 has 14 amino acids. After removal of 9 bases from V and 4 bases from J, the junction contained 8 bases not matched to a gene. Germline-derived CDR1 and CDR2 are MNHNY and SVGAGI (reference sequence). The CDR3 nucleotides read TGTGCCAGTGGAGGATGGACAGGGTACAATGAGCAGTTCTTC. It yields the protein CASGGWTGYNEQFF.

The V and J genes are TRBV7-8 and TRBJ2-1; no definite D call. Germline assignment: CDR1 SGHVS and CDR2 FQNEAQ. Between the trimmed V and J ends, which lost 4 bases and 7 bases, there was a span of 20 bases. This CDR3 contains 16 residues. The CDR3 nucleotides read TGTGCCAGCAGCTCCCTCCCCAACGTCGGCGTAAATGAGCAGTTCTTC. The encoded protein is CASSSLPNVGVNEQFF.

The chain recombines TRBV6-5 with TRBJ1-1, with 7 nucleotides matching TRBD1. The CDR3 is 14 amino acids. The V segment lost 5 bases and the J segment 2 bases; nucleotides outside the gene matches: 5. Germline values: CDR1 MNHEY, CDR2 SVGAGI. For the CDR3, the DNA is TGTGCCAGCAGTGAAGGGGGCCTAAACACTGAAGCTTTCTTT. Amino acid sequence: CASSEGGLNTEAFF.

The gene calls are TRBV7-2 and TRBJ1-2, with D uncertain. Trimming removed 1 base from V and 3 bases from J, with 6 bases in between. The CDR3 is 13 amino acids. Germline values: CDR1 SGHTA, CDR2 FQGNSA. CDR3 nucleotides: TGTGCCAGCAGCTTAGGTCCCTACTATGGCTACACCTTC. This translates into CASSLGPYYGYTF.

The chain joins TRBV30 to TRBJ2-5; tentatively, D is TRBD2 (5 bases). CDR1 is GTSNPN, CDR2 SVGIG, per germline (reference sequence). The CDR3 contains 14 residues. The ends were cut back, 2 bases at V and 5 bases at J, with 15 bases in the middle. The CDR3 region is CAWSSGNYGETQYF. The CDR3 DNA reads as TGTGCCTGGAGTTCCGGGAATTACGGGGAGACCCAGTACTTC.

The chain is built from TRBV28 and TRBJ2-3; D possibly corresponds to TRBD2 (5 bases). This CDR3 has 14 amino acids. V lost 6 bases and J lost 2, with 12 bases in between. The germline V gene has CDR1 MDHEN and CDR2 SYDVKM. The CDR3 loop reads CASRSSGLTDTQYF. The CDR3 bases are TGTGCCAGCAGATCCAGCGGACTCACAGATACGCAGTATTTT.

The J gene is TRBJ1-4, the V gene TRBV6-1, with D unclear. Trimming cost V 6 bases and J 5 bases, with 13 bases left between them. The CDR3 is 14 amino acids. Germline values: CDR1 MNHNS, CDR2 SASEGT. The CDR3 region has the DNA TGTGCCAGCAGCTCGAGGACCCGGAATGAAAAACTGTTTTTT. It yields the protein CASSSRTRNEKLFF.

This chain joins TRBV5-4 and TRBJ2-3; no clear D gene. With 3 bases removed from V and 6 bases from J, the gap between germline ends came to 11 bases. From germline, CDR1 is SGHNT and CDR2 YYREEE (reference sequence). The CDR3 runs to 13 residues. CDR3 in amino acids: CASSSVPDDTQYF. The CDR3 bases are TGTGCCAGCAGCTCCGTACCGGACGATACGCAGTATTTT. The variable domain in full, completed from reference TRBV5-4 and TRBJ2-3, reads ETGVTQSPTHLIKTRGQQVTLRCSSQSGHNTVSWYQQALGQGPQFIFQYYREEENGRGNFPPRFSGLQFPNYSSELNVNALELDDSALYLCASSSVPDDTQYFGPGTRLTVL.

The gene calls are TRBV19 and TRBJ2-3, with a tentative D call TRBD2 (6 bases). V was pared by 3 bases and J by 1 base, with 8 bases between. Looked up from germline, CDR1 is LNHDA and CDR2 is SQIVND (reference sequence). CDR3 length: 14 residues. The CDR3 here is CASSIRLGTDTQYF. The CDR3 nucleotides are TGTGCCAGTAGTATCAGACTAGGCACAGATACGCAGTATTTT.

CDR3: CASSLRTANTGELFF. CDR3 sequence (DNA): TGTGCCAGCAGCTTAAGGACAGCGAACACCGGGGAGCTGTTTTTT. V gene TRBV7-6 combines with J gene TRBJ2-2; possibly TRBD1 for D (6 bases). Germline lookup yields CDR1 SGHVS and CDR2 FNYEAQ. This CDR3 comprises 15 residues. Trimming shortened V by 2 bases and J by 0 bases, and 7 bases separated the two germline ends.

V usage is TRBV6-1 and J usage is TRBJ1-2; D is possibly TRBD1 (5 bases). This CDR3 has 15 residues. The germline V and J ends were trimmed by 6 bases and 0 bases, with 14 bases remaining between them. Germline CDR1 is MNHNS and CDR2 is SASEGT. In nucleotides, the CDR3 is TGTGCCAGCAGATTAGACAGATTCGCTAACTATGGCTACACCTTC. Its protein product is CASRLDRFANYGYTF.

The chain combines TRBV6-1 with TRBJ2-7; 10 positions agree with TRBD1. Germline V gene data show CDR1 as MNHNS and CDR2 as SASEGT. Trimming removed 0 bases from V and 5 bases from J; junction bases left unmatched: 1. The CDR3 loop spans 14 amino acids. The chain's CDR3 is CASSEAGQGNEQYF. The DNA of the CDR3 is TGTGCCAGCAGTGAAGCGGGACAGGGGAACGAGCAGTACTTC.

CDR3 protein: CASSLAVGVYNEQFF. In DNA, the CDR3 is TGCGCCAGCAGCTTGGCCGTCGGAGTATACAATGAGCAGTTCTTC. V and J are TRBV5-1 and TRBJ2-1; D unclear. Germline values: CDR1 SGHRS, CDR2 YFSETQ. The CDR3 has 15 residues. V was clipped by 0 bases and J by 4 bases, with 11 bases between them.

The chain uses TRBV7-6 and TRBJ2-5; 10 bases are shared with TRBD2. The CDR3 loop spans 15 amino acids. The germline CDR1 and CDR2 sequences are SGHVS and FNYEAQ. V was clipped by 5 bases and J by 7 bases; unmatched bases: 10. For the CDR3, the DNA is TGTGCCAGCAGCATTAGCGGGGGGCGTTCAGGGACCCAGTACTTC. It codes for CASSISGGRSGTQYF.

This sequence joins TRBV11-2 and TRBJ2-7; 9 positions agree with TRBD1. CDR3 size: 15 residues. The trim removed 5 bases at V and 6 bases at J, leaving 11 bases unmatched. The V gene's germline CDR1 is SGHAT and CDR2 FQNNGV. The CDR3 DNA sequence: TGTGCCAGCAGCCCCAGGACAGGGGATGATGGCGAGCAGTACTTC. Translating gives CASSPRTGDDGEQYF.

Comments on this clone: A read error may account for a junction end that differs from germline. The genes are TRBV7-7 and TRBJ2-1; the D gene is possibly TRBD2 (7 bases). Germline V CDR1 and CDR2: SSHAT, FNYEAQ (reference sequence). CDR3 length: 12 amino acids. CDR3 in amino acids: CASSQRGGEQFF. The CDR3 nucleotides are TGTGCTAGCAGCCAGAGGGGGGGTGAGCAGTTCTTC.

The chain uses TRBV7-8 and TRBJ2-1; D is uncertain. Looked up from germline, CDR1 is SGHVS and CDR2 is FQNEAQ. V was shortened by 2 bases and J by 8 bases, with 10 bases between the two germline ends. This CDR3 region has 13 residues. The chain's CDR3 is CASSLSSEDEQFF. CDR3 sequence (DNA): TGTGCCAGCAGCTTATCCAGTGAGGATGAGCAGTTCTTC. The complete variable domain, with remaining parts taken from reference TRBV7-8 and TRBJ2-1, reads GAGVSQSPRYKVAKRGQDVALRCDPISGHVSLFWYQQALGQGPEFLTYFQNEAQLDKSGLPSDRFFAERPEGSVSTLKIQRTQQEDSAVYLCASSLSSEDEQFFGPGTRLTVL.

The rearrangement joins TRBV2 to TRBJ2-1, with 8 bases that match TRBD1. The CDR3 covers 15 residues. The germline gives CDR1 SNHLY, CDR2 FYNNEI. Trimming took 4 bases from V and 6 from J; bases not matched to a gene: 8. This CDR3 is CASSVSGGAFNEQFF. CDR3 bases: TGTGCCAGCAGTGTCTCAGGGGGCGCATTCAATGAGCAGTTCTTC.

CDR3 DNA: TGTGCCGGATCACAGGGGGGAAACACCATATATTTT. Amino acids: CAGSQGGNTIYF. The chain uses TRBV30 and TRBJ1-3; 7 bases agree with TRBD1. V lost 8 bases to trimming and J lost 4 bases; unmatched junction nucleotides: 5. The length of the CDR3 is 12 residues. Germline lookup yields CDR1 GTSNPN and CDR2 SVGIG (reference sequence).

The chain employs TRBV6-5 and TRBJ1-6; unclear D gene. V lost 2 bases and J 7 bases, leaving 3 bases between the germline ends. The CDR3 loop spans 12 amino acids. Germline CDR1 reads MNHEY; CDR2 reads SVGAGI. CDR3 sequence: CASSYGNSPLHF. Here the CDR3 DNA reads TGTGCCAGCAGTTACGGAAATTCACCCCTCCACTTT.